This TCR beta chain is from a study of blood T cell repertoires in COVID-19. In the study overall: The cDNA or gDNA used as material had been derived from T cells, B-cell-depleted T cells, or PBMCs.

The CDR3 totals 16 residues. Assignments of participants to cohorts depended upon their own reported clinical history. Recovered status in Cohort 3 required two negative PCRs, clearance, or symptom resolution. Some clones are missing from TCRdb's copy, which holds only in-frame ones; the method was immunoSEQ multiplex PCR. The table shows about 250,000 clones, with around 86% occurring only once. The chain employs TRBV21-1 and TRBJ2-7; TRBD2, the table's D call, lacks a check against the DNA. TRBV21-1 is assigned pseudogene status. Specimen: PBMCs or T cells enriched from blood (not recorded which). This TCR was sampled from a woman aged 50 to 60 who had recovered from COVID-19. The CDR3 is CASSKTPSGTSYEQYF. The DNA of the CDR3 is TGTGCCAGCAGCAAAACGCCTAGCGGGACCTCCTACGAGCAGTACTTC.